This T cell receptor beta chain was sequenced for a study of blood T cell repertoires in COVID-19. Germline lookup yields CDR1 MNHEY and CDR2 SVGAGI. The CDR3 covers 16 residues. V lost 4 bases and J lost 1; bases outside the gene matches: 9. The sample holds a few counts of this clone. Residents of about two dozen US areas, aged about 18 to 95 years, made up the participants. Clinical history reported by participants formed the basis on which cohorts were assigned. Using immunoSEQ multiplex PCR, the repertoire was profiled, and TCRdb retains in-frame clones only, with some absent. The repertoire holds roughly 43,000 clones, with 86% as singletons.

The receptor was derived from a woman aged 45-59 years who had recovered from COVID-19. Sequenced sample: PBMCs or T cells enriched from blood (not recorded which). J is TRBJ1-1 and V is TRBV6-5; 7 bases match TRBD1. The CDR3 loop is CASSSRQGVRNTEAFF. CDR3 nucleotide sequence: TGTGCCAGCAGTTCGCGACAGGGAGTCCGGAACACTGAAGCTTTCTTT.